This TCR beta chain is drawn from a study of blood T cell repertoires in COVID-19. In the original workflow: Nucleated cell number was recorded as an estimate derived from reference gene primer amplification. The protocol was immunoSEQ multiplex PCR, while the TCRdb copy is restricted to in-frame clones and leaves out a portion. The DNA gave D and trimming, while V, J and clone size come from that table. The sample yields about 370,000 clones, around 89% seen once. This clone was detected only once. V shed 5 bases, J shed 4 bases, and the junction held 10 bases outside the gene matches. This CDR3 spans 15 amino acids. CDR1 and CDR2 (germline): SEHNR, FQNEAQ (reference sequence).

Sequencing was carried out using peripheral blood. The chain joins TRBV7-9 to TRBJ2-5; 7 bases line up with TRBD1. The clonotype comes from a woman under 40 with COVID-19, enrolled during active disease. The CDR3 spells CASSPQTGPPETQYF. CDR3 bases: TGTGCCAGCAGCCCACAGACAGGGCCCCCAGAGACCCAGTACTTC.